This T cell receptor (beta chain) was observed in a study of response to subunit inactivated influenza vaccine. Findings and caveats of the study: Authors proposed each seasonal influenza vaccination draws in few new T cells.

The CDR3 consists of 18 residues. TCRdb reanalysed the RT-PCR reads using MiXCR and keeps one entry per CDR3 protein. The sample has approximately 520,000 distinct CDR3 sequences, about 25% seen once. This clonotype was seen many times. The antigen is not known. The sequences come from CD4+ T cells sorted from PBMCs, collected about 5 days after vaccination. This sequence was found in a man aged 50 to 59 who received an inactivated influenza vaccine. The chain links TRBV12-3 or TRBV12-4 to TRBJ2-1; 14 bases fit TRBD2. The CDR3 sequence is CAVTAGTSGRGSYNEQFF. CDR3 coding DNA: TGTGCAGTGACTGCCGGGACTAGCGGGAGAGGCTCCTACAATGAGCAGTTCTTC.